This TCR beta chain was profiled in a study of OX40 agonist ivuxolimab in advanced cancers. Looking at the study overall: A male proportion of about 84% was recorded, with mean age 60 years and range roughly 23 to 90. Of the patients, three showed partial responses, one with hepatocellular carcinoma and two with cutaneous melanoma. Findings and caveats of the study: Dosing at 0.1 to 3.0 mg/kg was accompanied by clonal expansion of CD4+ and CD8+ blood T cells by week 6.

As to this clone: The antigen remains undetermined.

Blood specimens came from baseline, cycle 4 day 1, and cycle 7 day 1. Trimming took 1 base from V and 1 from J, leaving 4 bases between them. The CDR3 covers 13 residues. Germline CDR1 MDHEN, CDR2 SYDVKM. This table comes from immunoSEQ multiplex PCR, and its TCRdb copy is limited to in-frame clones, with some not included. The top ten hold roughly 20% of the sample, which has roughly 18,000 clones, about two thirds seen once. This sequence originates from an adult with an advanced solid tumor such as melanoma, head and neck, liver or kidney cancer. The material was CD4+ or CD8+ T cells sorted from blood, obtained in a trial of the OX40 agonist ivuxolimab. The V and J genes are TRBV28 and TRBJ1-1, with D unclear. The CDR3 bases are TGTGCCAGCAGTTTATTAACGAACACTGAAGCTTTCTTT. This gives the protein CASSLLTNTEAFF.